The source of this T cell receptor (beta chain) is a study of shared clonotypes between healthy human individuals (dated by TCRdb to the early 2020s). Some background on the complete study: The cohort comprised a couple of women and three men aged 18 to 49 years. Blood TCR repertoires of about five healthy adults were deeply sequenced to estimate repertoire size and the extent of clonotype sharing between individuals. Each donor's leukapheresis produced roughly between roughly 0.85 and 9.5 billion PBMCs. Libraries were prepared and TCR repertoires were sequenced by different laboratories using diverse techniques, in order to increase sequencing depth and limit assay-specific biases. For each donor, CD4 naive and CD4 memory were each run on three plates, CD8 naive on two plates, and CD8 memory on one plate.

Donors were healthy HIV-negative adults with no recently reported acute infections or vaccinations. Only Caucasian adults living in Nashville, Tennessee, USA were represented among the donors. CD4+ T cells were enriched by magnetic negative selection; naive cells were then positively selected on CD45RA, and the negative fraction formed the memory subset. Blood was obtained by leukapheresis, after which PBMCs were separated by Ficoll-Histopaque density gradient centrifugation and cryopreserved in liquid nitrogen vapor phase. Purity and quantity of every magnetically sorted T cell population were checked by analytical flow cytometry. From each sorted fraction, genomic DNA was isolated and quantified by UV absorbance on a Nanodrop 2000c. Study-wide conclusions, independent of this receptor: Sampling was limited to blood, and TCR repertoires in tissue likely differ from TCR repertoires in blood. Because the study included only a small number of donors, the genetic and exposure-history diversity represented was limited. Higher generation probabilities were observed for clonotypes shared by all four sorted-subset donors than for non-shared clonotypes. When four donors were compared, the shared fraction of clonotypes was approximately 5% for naive CD4, 3.5% for naive CD8, more than 2% for memory CD4, and 0.4% for memory CD8. Naive subsets generally had larger estimated clonotype richness than memory subsets. Pairwise subsampling indicated that sequencing depth was expected to affect the degree of clonotype sharing among donors. Rarefaction of sorted-subset datasets indicated incomplete sequencing despite the large sequencing depth.

The CDR3 spans 15 residues, from the cysteine through the phenylalanine. The DNA shown is the 45-base CDR3, in frame from base 1. The CDR1 and CDR2 encoded by the germline V gene are KGHSH and LQKENI. V is shortened by 5 bases, J by 7 bases, and the region joining them spans 17 bases. TCR CDR3 regions were amplified from genomic DNA by multiplex PCR using the deep immunoSEQ assay. Extracted genomic DNA from each cell subset was distributed evenly across all wells of several immunoSEQ 96-well plates, and each plate was treated as a replicate. Each replicate PCR for sorted subsets received about 200 ng genomic DNA, equal to about 30,000 T cell genomes. The purified libraries were quantified using a Qubit 3.0 fluorometer, sized with a Bioanalyzer 2100, and then quantified again using the KAPA Library Quantification kit. Each immunoSEQ 96-well plate was sequenced on its own single-read 150-cycle Illumina NextSeq 550 flow cell. The authors processed their data as follows. Because the immunoSEQ output included only junctional sequences and no quality scores, the filtering could not be the same as the filtering used for full-length reads. Sequences were annotated with PyIR, a Python wrapper for IgBLAST v1.9, and V/J genes and CDR3 were assigned using IMGT germline references. Any read was removed if the V/J assignment was weak (E-value above 1e-6), the CDR3 was missing, or the read contained stop codons, out-of-frame junctions, or ambiguous translated residues. V3J clonotypes were defined as sequences sharing the same inferred V gene, J gene, and CDR3 amino acid sequence. Percentage overlap between repertoires was computed as shared unique clonotypes divided by the size of the smaller repertoire. Repertoire richness was assessed with RTK rarefaction, the Chao1 estimator, and Recon v2.1 estimates of unobserved clonotypes. Generation probabilities were computed with OLGA for all TCRbeta clonotypes obtained by the gDNA method from a handful of donors. TCRdb took this table from immuneACCESS and kept in-frame rearrangements with V and J called. Such tables lack part of the clones; where checked against another copy, unresolved V genes explain under half of the gap, and the rest is unexplained. V, J and clone size reflect that table, while D and trimming were determined from the DNA. The sample has around 600,000 clones on record, about 96% of them singletons. 0.045% to 0.07% of the sample rests with the top ten.

Comments on this clone: The antigen this receptor binds is unknown. The sample holds no much larger clone one base away, and base qualities are not on file.

The rearrangement combines TRBV18 with TRBJ2-2; the best D guess is TRBD1, with 5 bases matching. The sample was naive CD4+ T cells sorted from blood. Explained via the paper, the cell subset or site label denotes: CD45RA+ positively selected. This receptor was obtained from a woman aged 30 to 39 in good health. The CDR3 protein is CASSKLRESGGELFF. The sequenced DNA: TGTGCCAGCTCAAAACTCAGGGAAAGTGGCGGGGAGCTGTTTTTT.